A selection of T cell receptor beta chains follows, all from one sample in a study of T-cell reconstitution after alpha-beta-depleted transplantation in children. TCRdb reprocessed the PCR reads with MiXCR, giving one entry per CDR3 protein. The sample lists 250,000 to 300,000 distinct CDR3 sequences, 6% to 10% occurring once. The sequencing used peripheral blood, collected 360 days after TCRalphabeta/CD19-depleted stem cell transplant. These TCRs come from a female patient aged 2-9 years who had a stem cell transplant for Fanconi anemia, so the T cells may come from the graft donor. Both conserved end residues are part of each CDR3. The D gene is left open where the match is weak. Size values are once, few and many counts, or a class for expanded clones, and some rows have none.

V gene	clone size	J gene	D gene	CDR3 protein	CDR3 DNA
TRBV5-1	many	TRBJ2-3	NA	CASSFPGADTQYF	TGCGCCAGCAGCTTCCCGGGAGCAGATACGCAGTATTTT
TRBV7-6	NA	TRBJ2-1	TRBD2	CASSVLAGAYNEQFF	TGTGCCAGCAGCGTACTAGCGGGTGCCTACAATGAGCAGTTCTTC
TRBV20-1	many	TRBJ1-1	NA	CSARGDGGMNTEAFF	TGCAGTGCTAGAGGGGACGGTGGGATGAACACTGAAGCTTTCTTT
TRBV28	many	TRBJ2-5	TRBD2	CASALAGVGETQYF	TGTGCCAGCGCATTAGCGGGAGTTGGGGAGACCCAGTACTTC
TRBV15	few	TRBJ2-1	NA	CATSRGLELGRFF	TGTGCCACCAGCAGGGGTCTCGAGCTAGGCCGGTTCTTC
TRBV5-1	many	TRBJ2-2	NA	CASSLVPGLNTGELFF	TGCGCCAGCAGCTTGGTGCCGGGCCTGAACACCGGGGAGCTGTTTTTT
TRBV28	few	TRBJ2-5	TRBD1	CASSTPGQDFQETQYF	TGTGCCAGCAGTACCCCGGGACAGGACTTTCAAGAGACCCAGTACTTC
TRBV6-5	few	TRBJ1-2	NA	CASSYDAGPYYGYTF	TGTGCCAGCAGTTACGACGCGGGACCTTATTATGGCTACACCTTC
TRBV20-1	NA	TRBJ1-2	NA	CSASQPGNNYGYTF	TGCAGTGCTAGTCAGCCAGGGAATAACTATGGCTACACCTTC
TRBV20-1	NA	TRBJ2-7	TRBD2	CSATGIGASGRSYEQYF	TGCAGTGCTACGGGGATAGGGGCTAGCGGGAGATCCTACGAGCAGTACTTC
TRBV5-5	NA	TRBJ1-1	NA	CASSLYAIEGGNTEAFF	TGTGCCAGCAGCTTGTATGCGATAGAAGGGGGAAACACTGAAGCTTTCTTT
TRBV11-3	few	TRBJ1-3	TRBD1	CASSKGQSFSGNTIYF	TGTGCCAGCAGCAAGGGACAGTCCTTCTCTGGAAACACCATATATTTT
TRBV9	NA	TRBJ2-7	NA	CASSTTGNYEQYF	TGTGCCAGCAGCACTACAGGGAACTACGAGCAGTACTTC
TRBV11-2	few	TRBJ2-7	TRBD2	CASSTLAGGPYEQYF	TGTGCCAGCAGCACCTTAGCGGGGGGGCCCTACGAGCAGTACTTC
TRBV19	NA	TRBJ2-3	NA	CASSIGSSGTDTQYF	TGTGCCAGTAGTATAGGGTCCTCGGGCACAGATACGCAGTATTTT
TRBV9	few	TRBJ2-1	TRBD2	CASSVDWAGDNEQFF	TGTGCCAGCAGCGTTGACTGGGCGGGGGACAATGAGCAGTTCTTC
TRBV6-2/TRBV6-3	many	TRBJ2-2	NA	CASRKREANTGELFF	TGTGCCAGCAGAAAAAGGGAGGCGAACACCGGGGAGCTGTTTTTT
TRBV9	many	TRBJ2-1	NA	CASSLSPQGGNEQFF	TGTGCCAGCAGCTTATCGCCTCAGGGCGGCAATGAGCAGTTCTTC
TRBV18	many	TRBJ2-7	NA	CASSPVPGSLDTYEQYF	TGTGCCAGCTCGCCCGTCCCGGGTAGTCTCGACACCTACGAGCAGTACTTC
TRBV14	NA	TRBJ2-5	NA	CASSQMGTQYF	TGTGCCAGCAGCCAGATGGGGACCCAGTACTTC
TRBV9	many	TRBJ2-5	TRBD2	CASSVFPRGADQETQYF	TGTGCCAGCAGCGTTTTCCCGCGGGGGGCGGATCAAGAGACCCAGTACTTC
TRBV5-1	NA	TRBJ2-3	TRBD2	CASSLALAGRVDTQYF	TGCGCCAGCAGCTTGGCGCTAGCGGGACGTGTGGATACGCAGTATTTT
TRBV12-3/TRBV12-4	many	TRBJ2-7	NA	CASSPTYTYEQYF	TGTGCCAGCAGTCCCACATATACCTACGAGCAGTACTTC
TRBV5-5	few	TRBJ2-5	NA	CASSLDGLQETQYF	TGTGCCAGCAGCTTGGACGGCCTCCAAGAGACCCAGTACTTC
TRBV13	many	TRBJ2-5	NA	CASSFRETQETQYF	TGTGCCAGCAGCTTCCGCGAGACCCAAGAGACCCAGTACTTC
TRBV2	NA	TRBJ2-2	TRBD2	CASSEAVLGLAGLPNTGELFF	TGTGCCAGCAGTGAAGCCGTCTTAGGACTAGCGGGGTTACCGAACACCGGGGAGCTGTTTTTT
TRBV2	many	TRBJ2-3	NA	CASRGINAQYF	TGTGCCAGCAGGGGTATAAACGCGCAGTATTTT
TRBV5-1	many	TRBJ2-3	TRBD2	CASSLVGTSDTDTQYF	TGCGCCAGCAGCTTGGTAGGGACTAGCGACACAGATACGCAGTATTTT
TRBV12-3/TRBV12-4	NA	TRBJ1-5	NA	CASSFSQVVYSNQPQHF	TGTGCCAGCAGTTTTAGCCAGGTGGTTTATAGCAATCAGCCCCAGCATTTT
TRBV3-1	NA	TRBJ2-3	NA	CASSQASRTLTDTQYF	TGTGCCAGCAGCCAAGCCAGCAGGACCCTCACAGATACGCAGTATTTT
TRBV12-3/TRBV12-4	many	TRBJ1-1	TRBD1	CASSPRTGGNTEAFF	TGTGCCAGCAGCCCCCGGACAGGGGGGAACACTGAAGCTTTCTTT
TRBV6-2/TRBV6-3	few	TRBJ2-3	NA	CASSRRTPVADTQYF	TGTGCCAGCAGCCGCCGGACCCCTGTGGCAGATACGCAGTATTTT
TRBV15	NA	TRBJ2-3	TRBD1	CATSSQEGAAKYF	TGTGCCACCAGCAGTCAAGAGGGGGCAGCTAAATATTTT
TRBV24-1	few	TRBJ2-5	NA	CATSEGAGTGTQYF	TGTGCCACCAGTGAGGGGGCTGGGACCGGGACCCAGTACTTC
TRBV15	many	TRBJ1-1	NA	CATSSSIEAFF	TGTGCCACCAGCAGTTCCATAGAAGCTTTCTTT
TRBV10-2	NA	TRBJ1-1	NA	CASSESVMNTEAFF	TGCGCCAGCAGTGAGTCGGTCATGAACACTGAAGCTTTCTTT
TRBV27	many	TRBJ1-5	TRBD1	CASSNTGVGKPQHF	TGTGCCAGCAGTAACACAGGGGTCGGTAAGCCCCAGCATTTT
TRBV2	NA	TRBJ2-3	TRBD2	CASSENLAGSTDTQYF	TGTGCCAGCAGTGAAAACCTAGCGGGGAGCACAGATACGCAGTATTTT
TRBV29-1	many	TRBJ2-5	TRBD2	CSVQAGGPGETQYF	TGCAGCGTACAAGCGGGAGGGCCGGGAGAGACCCAGTACTTC
TRBV5-1	few	TRBJ1-2	NA	CASSPRAPSYGYTF	TGCGCCAGCAGCCCCAGGGCCCCCTCCTATGGCTACACCTTC
TRBV9	many	TRBJ2-1	NA	CASSPVGGASEQFF	TGTGCCAGCAGCCCAGTAGGCGGGGCGAGTGAGCAGTTCTTC
TRBV5-1	many	TRBJ2-1	TRBD2	CASSFSSGIESEQFF	TGCGCCAGCAGCTTCTCTAGCGGGATTGAGAGTGAGCAGTTCTTC
TRBV25-1	many	TRBJ2-3	NA	CASSELRGDTDTQYF	TGTGCCAGCAGTGAACTAAGGGGGGACACAGATACGCAGTATTTT
TRBV12-3/TRBV12-4	many	TRBJ2-3	TRBD2	CASSLLAGGLRGTDTQYF	TGTGCCAGCAGTTTACTAGCGGGAGGGCTAAGGGGCACAGATACGCAGTATTTT
TRBV28	few	TRBJ1-2	TRBD1	CASSTTGRNGYTF	TGTGCCAGCAGTACGACAGGGAGAAATGGCTACACCTTC
TRBV5-1	NA	TRBJ1-6	NA	CASSPGGGETSKSSYNSPLHF	TGCGCCAGCAGCCCCGGAGGGGGGGAAACTTCCAAGAGCTCCTATAATTCACCCCTCCACTTT
TRBV9	many	TRBJ1-1	NA	CASSGRASTEAFF	TGTGCCAGCAGCGGCAGGGCTTCCACTGAAGCTTTCTTT
TRBV20-1	NA	TRBJ2-7	TRBD1	CSAIPFTGVRSYEQYF	TGCAGTGCTATTCCTTTCACAGGGGTGCGCTCCTACGAGCAGTACTTC